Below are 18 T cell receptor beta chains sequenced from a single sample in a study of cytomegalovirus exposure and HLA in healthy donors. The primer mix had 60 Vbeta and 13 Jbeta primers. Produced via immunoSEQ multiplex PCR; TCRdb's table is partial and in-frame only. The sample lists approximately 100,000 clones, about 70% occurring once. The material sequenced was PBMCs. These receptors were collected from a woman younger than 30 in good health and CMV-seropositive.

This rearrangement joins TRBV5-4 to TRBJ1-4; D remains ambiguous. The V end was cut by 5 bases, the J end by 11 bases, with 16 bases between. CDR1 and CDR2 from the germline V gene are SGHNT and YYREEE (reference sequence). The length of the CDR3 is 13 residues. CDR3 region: CASSEPPFRKLFF. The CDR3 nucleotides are TGTGCCAGCAGTGAGCCTCCCTTCCGGAAACTGTTTTTT.

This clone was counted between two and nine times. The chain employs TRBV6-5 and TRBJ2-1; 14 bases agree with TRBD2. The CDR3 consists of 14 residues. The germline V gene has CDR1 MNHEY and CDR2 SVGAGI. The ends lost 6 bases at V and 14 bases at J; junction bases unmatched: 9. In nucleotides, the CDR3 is TGTGCCAGCAGCTCGGGACTAGCGGGAGCATACGAGTTCTTC. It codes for CASSSGLAGAYEFF.

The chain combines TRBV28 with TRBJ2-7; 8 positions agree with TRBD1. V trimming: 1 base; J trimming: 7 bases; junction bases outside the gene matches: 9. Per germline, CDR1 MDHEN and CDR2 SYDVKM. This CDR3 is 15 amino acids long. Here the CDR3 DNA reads TGTGCCAGCAGTTTATTCGGACAGGGTGTACCGGAGCAGTACTTC. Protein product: CASSLFGQGVPEQYF.

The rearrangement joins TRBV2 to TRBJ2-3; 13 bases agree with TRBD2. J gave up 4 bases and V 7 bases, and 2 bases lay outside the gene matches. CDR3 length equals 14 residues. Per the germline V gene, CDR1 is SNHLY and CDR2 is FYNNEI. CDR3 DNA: TGTGCCAGCACCGGACTAGCGGGAGCAGATACGCAGTATTTT. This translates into CASTGLAGADTQYF.

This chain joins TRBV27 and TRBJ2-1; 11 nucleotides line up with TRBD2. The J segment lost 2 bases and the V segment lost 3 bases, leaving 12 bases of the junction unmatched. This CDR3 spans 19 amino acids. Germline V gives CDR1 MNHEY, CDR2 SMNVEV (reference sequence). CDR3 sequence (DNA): TGTGCCAGCAGTTTCAGGGGACTTACTAGCGGGAGCCCCTACAATGAGCAGTTCTTC. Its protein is CASSFRGLTSGSPYNEQFF.

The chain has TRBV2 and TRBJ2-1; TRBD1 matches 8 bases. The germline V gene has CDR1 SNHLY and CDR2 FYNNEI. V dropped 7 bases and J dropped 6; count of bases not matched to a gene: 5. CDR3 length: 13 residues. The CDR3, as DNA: TGTGCCAGCACCCGGGACAGGTTCAATGAGCAGTTCTTC. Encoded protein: CASTRDRFNEQFF.

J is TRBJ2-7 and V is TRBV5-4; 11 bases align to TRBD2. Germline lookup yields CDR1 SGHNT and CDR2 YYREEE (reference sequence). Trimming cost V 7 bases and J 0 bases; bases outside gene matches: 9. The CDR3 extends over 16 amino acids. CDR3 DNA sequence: TGTGCCAGCGGACGACGGACTAGCGGGTTCTCCTACGAGCAGTACTTC. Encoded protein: CASGRRTSGFSYEQYF.

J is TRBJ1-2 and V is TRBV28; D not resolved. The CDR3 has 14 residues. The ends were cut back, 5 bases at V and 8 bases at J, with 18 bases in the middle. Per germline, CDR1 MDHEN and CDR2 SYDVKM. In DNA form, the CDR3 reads TGTGCCAGCAGTAGGATCATCTACGGGGTAGGCTACACCTTC. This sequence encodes CASSRIIYGVGYTF.

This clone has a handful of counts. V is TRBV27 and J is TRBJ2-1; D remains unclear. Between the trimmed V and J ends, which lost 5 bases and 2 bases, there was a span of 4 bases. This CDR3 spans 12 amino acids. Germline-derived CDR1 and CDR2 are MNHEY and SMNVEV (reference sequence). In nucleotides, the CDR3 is TGTGCCAGCAGTCCCGCCTACAATGAGCAGTTCTTC. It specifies CASSPAYNEQFF.

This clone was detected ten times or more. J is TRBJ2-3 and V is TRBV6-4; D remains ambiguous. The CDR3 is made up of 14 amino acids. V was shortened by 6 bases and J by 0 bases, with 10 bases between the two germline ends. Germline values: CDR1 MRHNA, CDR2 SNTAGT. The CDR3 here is CASSPTISTDTQYF. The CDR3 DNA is TGTGCCAGCAGCCCAACTATTAGCACAGATACGCAGTATTTT.

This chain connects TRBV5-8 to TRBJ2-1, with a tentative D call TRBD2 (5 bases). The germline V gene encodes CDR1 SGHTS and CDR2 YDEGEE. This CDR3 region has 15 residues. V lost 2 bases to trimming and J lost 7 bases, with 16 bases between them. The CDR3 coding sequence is TGTGCCAGCAGCTTACACCTAGCTCCACGGAATGAGCAGTTCTTC. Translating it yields CASSLHLAPRNEQFF.

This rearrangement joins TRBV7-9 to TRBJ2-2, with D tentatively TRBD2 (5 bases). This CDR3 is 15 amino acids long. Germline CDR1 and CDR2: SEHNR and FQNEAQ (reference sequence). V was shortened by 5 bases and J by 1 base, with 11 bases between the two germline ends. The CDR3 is CASSLRRLNTGELFF. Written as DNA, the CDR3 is TGTGCCAGCAGCCTCAGGAGGTTGAACACCGGGGAGCTGTTTTTT.

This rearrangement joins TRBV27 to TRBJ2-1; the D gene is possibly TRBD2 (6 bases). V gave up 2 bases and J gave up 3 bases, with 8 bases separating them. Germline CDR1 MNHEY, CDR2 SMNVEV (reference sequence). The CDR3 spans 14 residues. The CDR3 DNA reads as TGTGCCAGCAGTTTACTAGCGAACTACAATGAGCAGTTCTTC. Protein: CASSLLANYNEQFF.

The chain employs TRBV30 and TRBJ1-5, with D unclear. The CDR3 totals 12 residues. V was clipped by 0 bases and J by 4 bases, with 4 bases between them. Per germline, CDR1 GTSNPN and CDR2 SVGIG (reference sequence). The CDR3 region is CAWSVRNQPQHF. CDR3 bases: TGTGCCTGGAGTGTGCGGAATCAGCCCCAGCATTTT.

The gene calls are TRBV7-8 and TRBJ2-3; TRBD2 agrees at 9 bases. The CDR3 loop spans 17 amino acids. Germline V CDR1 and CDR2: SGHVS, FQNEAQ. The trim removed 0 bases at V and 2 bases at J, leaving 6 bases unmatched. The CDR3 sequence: CASSLAPSGMTTDTQYF. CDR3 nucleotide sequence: TGTGCCAGCAGCTTAGCTCCTAGCGGGATGACCACAGATACGCAGTATTTT. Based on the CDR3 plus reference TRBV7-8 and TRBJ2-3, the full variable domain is GAGVSQSPRYKVAKRGQDVALRCDPISGHVSLFWYQQALGQGPEFLTYFQNEAQLDKSGLPSDRFFAERPEGSVSTLKIQRTQQEDSAVYLCASSLAPSGMTTDTQYFGPGTRLTVL.

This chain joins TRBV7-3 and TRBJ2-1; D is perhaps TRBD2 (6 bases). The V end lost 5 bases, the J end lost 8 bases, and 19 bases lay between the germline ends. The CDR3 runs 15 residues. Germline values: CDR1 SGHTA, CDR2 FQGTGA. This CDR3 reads CASSVQLGGVDEQFF. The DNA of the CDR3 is TGTGCCAGCAGCGTCCAACTAGGCGGGGTGGATGAGCAGTTCTTC.

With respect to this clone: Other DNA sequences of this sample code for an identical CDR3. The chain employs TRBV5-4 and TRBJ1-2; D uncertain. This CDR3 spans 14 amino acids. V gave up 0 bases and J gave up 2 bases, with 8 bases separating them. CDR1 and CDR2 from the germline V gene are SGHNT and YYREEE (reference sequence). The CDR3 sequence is CASSLDRGNYGYTF. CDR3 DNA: TGTGCCAGCAGCTTGGACCGAGGGAACTATGGCTACACCTTC.

The CDR3 is CASSLVGAAYEQYF. The CDR3 nucleotides read TGTGCCAGCAGCTTAGTCGGTGCCGCCTACGAGCAGTACTTC. The gene calls are TRBV7-9 and TRBJ2-7, with D unresolved. V gave up 1 base and J gave up 2 bases, with 9 bases separating them. Germline V CDR1 and CDR2: SEHNR, FQNEAQ (reference sequence). The CDR3 loop spans 14 amino acids.